These T cell receptor beta chains were read from a single sample in a study of blood T cell repertoires in COVID-19. The assay was immunoSEQ multiplex PCR, and TCRdb's table has in-frame clones only and misses some. Of 150,000 to 200,000 clones listed, more than 75% were seen once; the top ten hold 9.5% to 15%. The sequenced material came from peripheral blood. The receptors were gathered from a woman in her 70s with COVID-19, enrolled during active disease. CDR3s include the opening cysteine and the closing phenylalanine or tryptophan. D genes are given only for firm matches. Some rows mark clone size as missing; the rest say once, few, many or name a class of expanded clone.

TRBJ1-1	TRBV3-1/TRBV3-2	TRBD1	NA	CASSLGQGWGGTEAFF	TGTGCCAGCAGCCTCGGACAGGGATGGGGTGGTACTGAAGCTTTCTTT
TRBJ1-5	TRBV30	TRBD1	NA	CAWSGTGGQPQHF	TGTGCCTGGAGTGGGACAGGGGGTCAGCCCCAGCATTTT
TRBJ1-1	TRBV11-1	NA	NA	CASSLDGRGNTEAFF	TGTGCCAGCAGCTTAGACGGCAGGGGCAACACTGAAGCTTTCTTT
TRBJ2-1	TRBV28	NA	NA	CASSSLNEQFF	TGTGCCAGCAGTTCCCTCAATGAGCAGTTCTTC
TRBJ2-1	TRBV11-2	NA	NA	CASSSGGNEQFF	TGTGCCAGCAGCTCCGGGGGCAATGAGCAGTTCTTC
TRBJ1-5	TRBV5-1	NA	once	CASRQEFGTRWGPQHF	TGCGCCAGCCGGCAAGAGTTCGGGACAAGATGGGGGCCCCAGCATTTT
TRBJ2-3	TRBV19	TRBD2	NA	CATHPGLAFGWDTQYF	TGTGCCACCCACCCGGGACTAGCTTTCGGATGGGATACGCAGTATTTT
TRBJ2-1	TRBV4-3	NA	few	CASSQTLGRDEQFF	TGCGCCAGCAGCCAAACACTAGGCCGGGATGAGCAGTTCTTC
TRBJ2-1	TRBV7-2	NA	NA	CASSLKRAAAQFF	TGTGCCAGCAGCTTAAAGCGGGCGGCAGCGCAGTTCTTC
TRBJ2-1	TRBV18	TRBD1	NA	CASSPPGDSLLNEQFF	TGTGCCAGCTCACCCCCCGGGGACAGCCTCCTCAATGAGCAGTTCTTC
TRBJ2-7	TRBV14	TRBD1	NA	CASSQVGQGASEQYF	TGTGCCAGCAGCCAAGTAGGACAGGGGGCTAGCGAGCAGTACTTC
TRBJ1-6	TRBV6-6	NA	NA	CASEDSDNSPLHF	TGTGCCAGCGAGGACAGTGATAATTCACCCCTCCACTTT
TRBJ2-1	TRBV23-1	TRBD2	NA	CASPHTGTSGKSSYNEQFF	TGCGCCAGCCCTCACACCGGGACTAGCGGGAAAAGCTCCTACAATGAGCAGTTCTTC
TRBJ1-5	TRBV6-2/TRBV6-3	NA	NA	CASSYDGQLSNQPQHF	TGTGCCAGCAGTTATGACGGACAGCTGAGCAATCAGCCCCAGCATTTT
TRBJ1-4	TRBV6-1	NA	NA	CASSEDNAGRKLFF	TGTGCCAGCAGTGAAGACAACGCAGGGCGAAAACTGTTTTTT
TRBJ2-5	TRBV24-1	TRBD2	NA	CATSDYRTSGRQETQYF	TGTGCCACCAGTGATTACCGGACTAGCGGAAGACAAGAGACCCAGTACTTC
TRBJ1-5	TRBV28	NA	NA	CASRRGSGNQPQHF	TGTGCCAGCAGACGGGGATCGGGGAATCAGCCCCAGCATTTT
TRBJ1-1	TRBV5-1	NA	NA	CASSPGGGEYTEAFF	TGCGCCAGCAGCCCGGGGGGCGGGGAGTACACTGAAGCTTTCTTT
TRBJ1-5	TRBV4-1	NA	once	CASSQDWGQPQHF	TGCGCCAGCAGCCAAGATTGGGGCCAGCCCCAGCATTTT
TRBJ2-4	TRBV6-5	TRBD2	NA	CASSYSWTGGPNIQYF	TGTGCCAGCAGTTACTCGTGGACGGGAGGGCCGAACATTCAGTACTTC
TRBJ1-1	TRBV7-2	NA	NA	CASSLGGAQSNTEAFF	TGTGCCAGCAGCTTAGGTGGGGCGCAATCCAACACTGAAGCTTTCTTT
TRBJ2-7	TRBV9	TRBD2	once	CASSARSGRADEQYF	TGTGCCAGCAGCGCCCGTAGCGGGAGGGCCGACGAGCAGTACTTC
TRBJ2-1	TRBV6-1	NA	NA	CASSDRGVLGEQFF	TGTGCCAGCAGTGACAGGGGCGTCTTGGGTGAGCAGTTCTTC
TRBJ2-7	TRBV7-9	TRBD1	NA	CASSLRQGKDEQYF	TGTGCCAGCAGCTTAAGACAGGGGAAGGACGAGCAGTACTTC